A single sample is the source of the 21 T cell receptor beta chains below, sequenced in a study of blood T cell repertoires in COVID-19. The assay was immunoSEQ multiplex PCR, and TCRdb's table has in-frame clones only and misses some. Here the sample spans tens of thousands of clones, roughly nine tenths being singletons. Sequenced sample: peripheral blood. The receptor source for this set is a man between 50 and 59 years old with active COVID-19.

This rearrangement joins TRBV10-1 to TRBJ1-4, with a tentative D call TRBD1 (5 bases). V dropped 6 bases and J dropped 0 bases, with 11 bases sitting between them. Germline V CDR1 and CDR2: WNHNN, SYGVQD (reference sequence). The CDR3 has 15 residues. The chain's CDR3 is CASSRVIATNEKLFF. CDR3 nucleotide sequence: TGCGCCAGCAGCAGGGTTATCGCAACTAATGAAAAACTGTTTTTT.

The V and J genes are TRBV5-5 and TRBJ2-7; D is perhaps TRBD2 (5 bases). Germline loops: CDR1 SGHKS, CDR2 YYEKEE (reference sequence). V shed 5 bases and J shed 2 bases, with 11 bases lying between them. This CDR3 has 13 residues. The CDR3 coding sequence is TGTGCCAGCAGTTCGGGGTACACCTACGAGCAGTACTTC. Amino acids: CASSSGYTYEQYF.

J is TRBJ1-3 and V is TRBV5-8, with D perhaps TRBD1 (6 bases). Germline V lookup: CDR1 SGHTS, CDR2 YDEGEE. The CDR3 runs 16 residues. Trimming stripped 0 bases from V and 0 bases from J, with 10 bases between. In nucleotides, the CDR3 is TGTGCCAGCAGCTTGGTTCAGGGGAGCTCTGGAAACACCATATATTTT. It is translated as CASSLVQGSSGNTIYF.

The genes are TRBV30 and TRBJ2-1; TRBD2 aligns across 7 bases. CDR1 is GTSNPN and CDR2 is SVGIG in the germline V gene (reference sequence). Trimming at V came to 0 bases and at J to 12 bases, leaving 5 bases not matched to a gene. The CDR3 consists of 12 residues. The CDR3 DNA reads TGTGCCTGGAGTGTCGGGACTACAGGGCAGTTCTTC. It encodes CAWSVGTTGQFF.

The J gene is TRBJ2-3, the V gene TRBV10-3, with D uncertain. CDR1 is ENHRY, CDR2 SYGVKD, per germline. Trimming left V 10 bases short and J 6 bases short, with 14 bases between. The CDR3 length is 12 residues. In DNA form, the CDR3 reads TGTGCCACTTCGCTGGTCAGGGATACGCAGTATTTT. It yields the protein CATSLVRDTQYF.

The chain carries TRBV11-2 and TRBJ1-6; 11 bases map to TRBD1. Trimming took 3 bases from V and 1 from J; bases not matched to a gene: 5. CDR3 length: 18 amino acids. Germline V gives CDR1 SGHAT, CDR2 FQNNGV. The CDR3 reads CASSFGTGGSSYNSPLHF. In nucleotides, the CDR3 is TGTGCCAGCAGCTTCGGGACAGGGGGGAGTTCCTATAATTCACCCCTCCACTTT. Full variable domain (outside the CDR3, taken from reference TRBV11-2 and TRBJ1-6): EAGVAQSPRYKIIEKRQSVAFWCNPISGHATLYWYQQILGQGPKLLIQFQNNGVVDDSQLPKDRFSAERLKGVDSTLKIQPAKLEDSAVYLCASSFGTGGSSYNSPLHFGNGTRLTVT.

The chain couples TRBV27 to TRBJ2-1; D is perhaps TRBD2 (6 bases). Trimming removed 4 bases at V and 15 bases at J, with 25 bases between. This CDR3 has 15 amino acids. Germline CDR1 and CDR2: MNHEY and SMNVEV (reference sequence). CDR3 sequence (DNA): TGTGCCAGCAGTTCTTCCCGCCGGGACTCCTGGGGCGGGTTCTTC. It encodes CASSSSRRDSWGGFF.

This chain links TRBV6-4 with TRBJ1-1, with 7 bases identical to TRBD1. After removal of 6 bases from V and 4 bases from J, the junction contained 8 bases not matched to a gene. CDR3 length: 14 residues. Germline CDR1 MRHNA, CDR2 SNTAGT. In nucleotides, the CDR3 is TGTGCCAGCAGACAGGGGTTAGCGAGCACTGAAGCTTTCTTT. Its translation: CASRQGLASTEAFF.

Ten or more counts support this clone. The CDR3 sequence: CASSYRWRGTDTQYF. For the CDR3, the DNA is TGTGCCAGCAGTTATAGGTGGAGGGGCACAGATACGCAGTATTTT. This sequence joins TRBV6-2 or TRBV6-3 and TRBJ2-3; perhaps TRBD2 as D (6 bases). Trimming left V 3 bases short and J 1 base short, with 11 bases between. CDR3 length: 15 residues. Germline lookup yields CDR1 MNHEY and CDR2 SVGEGT.

This clone appeared once. The chain is built from TRBV10-3 and TRBJ2-3; 7 bases are shared with TRBD2. The germline CDR1 and CDR2 sequences are ENHRY and SYGVKD. The CDR3 runs 15 residues. The junction had 2 bases not matched to a gene; V was cut back by 1 base and J by 1 base. The CDR3 is CAISEFRGGTDTQYF. The CDR3, as DNA: TGTGCCATCAGTGAGTTTCGGGGGGGCACAGATACGCAGTATTTT.

This clone has a single count. The chain employs TRBV5-1 and TRBJ2-5; TRBD2 matches 11 bases. The V segment lost 4 bases and the J segment 5 bases; nucleotides outside the gene matches: 13. The CDR3 spans 17 residues. CDR1 is SGHRS and CDR2 is YFSETQ in the germline V gene. As DNA, the CDR3 is TGCGCCAGCAGCGGAGCTAGCGGGGGGTCCGCGGGGGAGACCCAGTACTTC. Translated, it gives CASSGASGGSAGETQYF. Combining the CDR3 with reference TRBV5-1 and TRBJ2-5 gives the whole variable domain KAGVTQTPRYLIKTRGQQVTLSCSPISGHRSVSWYQQTPGQGLQFLFEYFSETQRNKGNFPGRFSGRQFSNSRSEMNVSTLELGDSALYLCASSGASGGSAGETQYFGPGTRLLVL.

This chain links TRBV10-3 with TRBJ2-3, with no clear D. There are 11 residues in the CDR3. The V gene's germline CDR1 is ENHRY and CDR2 SYGVKD. With 11 bases removed from V and 2 bases from J, the gap between germline ends came to 8 bases. CDR3 in DNA: TGTGCCTGTGGAGCCACAGATACGCAGTATTTT. Protein product: CACGATDTQYF.

The CDR3 protein is CASSSRGDTEAFF. In DNA, the CDR3 is TGTGCCAGCAGCTCCCGCGGGGATACTGAAGCTTTCTTT. J is TRBJ1-1 and V is TRBV11-3, with no clear D. The V and J ends lost 4 bases and 5 bases respectively, with 11 bases between them. Germline V lookup: CDR1 SGHNT, CDR2 YENEEA. The CDR3 has 13 residues.

The J gene is TRBJ1-2, the V gene TRBV2; the D is unclear. Trimming pared 3 bases from V and 5 bases from J, leaving 7 bases between. This CDR3 comprises 12 residues. CDR1 SNHLY and CDR2 FYNNEI come from the germline V gene. The CDR3 sequence: CASSEGRYGYTF. The CDR3 nucleotides read TGTGCCAGCAGTGAGGGGAGGTATGGCTACACCTTC.

This clone was observed a single time. J is TRBJ1-4 and V is TRBV2; D call uncertain. The CDR3 is made up of 15 amino acids. V was shortened by 4 bases and J by 4 bases, with 13 bases between the two germline ends. Germline loops: CDR1 SNHLY, CDR2 FYNNEI. CDR3 DNA sequence: TGTGCCAGCAGTGGGATGGGTGGGAGTAATGAAAAACTGTTTTTT. This encodes CASSGMGGSNEKLFF.

The gene calls are TRBV6-6 and TRBJ2-5, with 8 bases fitting TRBD2. The CDR3 is made up of 13 amino acids. Germline V gene data show CDR1 as MNHNY and CDR2 as SVGAGI (reference sequence). The ends lost 8 bases at V and 2 bases at J; junction bases unmatched: 4. The CDR3 region is CASQRGSQETQYF. DNA of the CDR3: TGTGCCAGCCAGCGGGGGAGTCAAGAGACCCAGTACTTC.

The V gene is TRBV6-2 or TRBV6-3, the J gene TRBJ2-2, with D perhaps TRBD1 (5 bases). The CDR3 loop spans 14 amino acids. V was cut by 2 bases and J by 4 bases, with 8 bases left in between. Germline V gives CDR1 MNHEY, CDR2 SVGEGT. The CDR3 protein is CASSYAGSTGELFF. Here the CDR3 DNA reads TGTGCCAGCAGTTACGCAGGGTCCACCGGGGAGCTGTTTTTT.

As DNA, the CDR3 is TGCGCCAGCAGCCTAGGACACGGCGGAGACCCCGGGGAGCTGTTTTTT. This sequence encodes CASSLGHGGDPGELFF. The chain couples TRBV5-1 to TRBJ2-2; perhaps TRBD1 as D (5 bases). From germline, CDR1 is SGHRS and CDR2 YFSETQ. Between the trimmed V and J ends, which lost 4 bases and 6 bases, there was a span of 19 bases. The CDR3 spans 16 residues. Looking up the rest from reference TRBV5-1 and TRBJ2-2 gives the full variable domain: KAGVTQTPRYLIKTRGQQVTLSCSPISGHRSVSWYQQTPGQGLQFLFEYFSETQRNKGNFPGRFSGRQFSNSRSEMNVSTLELGDSALYLCASSLGHGGDPGELFFGEGSRLTVL.

V and J are TRBV5-6 and TRBJ1-6; 7 nucleotides align to TRBD1. The germline gives CDR1 SGHDT, CDR2 YYEEEE. CDR3 length: 18 amino acids. V dropped 0 bases and J dropped 0; count of bases not matched to a gene: 6. This chain's CDR3 is CASSLGRRDSSYNSPLHF. DNA for the CDR3: TGTGCCAGCAGCTTGGGCCGGAGGGACAGCTCCTATAATTCACCCCTCCACTTT.

The V and J genes are TRBV4-1 and TRBJ1-5, with a possible D match to TRBD1 (5 bases). Deletions cut 0 bases from V and 1 base from J, with 13 bases between. CDR3 length: 17 amino acids. Germline CDR1 and CDR2: MGHRA and YSYEKL. The CDR3 sequence: CASSQDFLQGSNQPQHF. The CDR3 DNA reads TGCGCCAGCAGCCAAGATTTCCTGCAGGGCAGCAATCAGCCCCAGCATTTT.

The rearrangement uses TRBV6-5 and TRBJ2-1; 7 bases line up with TRBD2. The germline V gene encodes CDR1 MNHEY and CDR2 SVGAGI. V lost 0 bases to trimming and J lost 3 bases; unmatched junction nucleotides: 2. The CDR3 has 15 residues. The CDR3 here is CASSYSGGDYNEQFF. CDR3 bases: TGTGCCAGCAGTTACTCGGGGGGGGACTACAATGAGCAGTTCTTC.